Below are 22 T cell receptor beta chains sequenced from a single sample in a study of T cell responses to AZD1222 COVID-19 vaccine. Profiled with immunoSEQ multiplex PCR; TCRdb holds only in-frame clones, not every one. The repertoire holds 150,000 to 200,000 clones, approximately 91% seen once, with about 1.9% in the top ten. Sequencing was performed on peripheral blood, taken on day 0 of AZD1222 vaccination. These receptors were collected from an adult in good health.

This clone was detected only a few times. This chain connects TRBV4-3 to TRBJ2-1; D is unresolved. Germline loops: CDR1 LGHNA, CDR2 YSLEER. The CDR3 has 16 residues. V lost 0 bases and J 6 bases, leaving 15 bases between the germline ends. The DNA of the CDR3 is TGCGCCAGCAGCCAAGAGGTGACGACCCCTTCCAATGAGCAGTTCTTC. It specifies CASSQEVTTPSNEQFF.

CDR3 nucleotides: TGTGCCACCAGTGAGCCGGGACAGGGGAGGACCGGGGAGCTGTTTTTT. Translating gives CATSEPGQGRTGELFF. J is TRBJ2-2 and V is TRBV24-1; 10 positions agree with TRBD1. The CDR3 spans 16 residues. The V segment lost 4 bases and the J segment 5 bases; nucleotides outside the gene matches: 6. Germline assignment: CDR1 KGHDR and CDR2 SFDVKD.

The rearrangement links TRBV5-5 to TRBJ1-2; 8 positions agree with TRBD1. The J segment lost 6 bases and the V segment lost 7 bases, leaving 11 bases of the junction unmatched. The CDR3 runs to 14 residues. Germline values: CDR1 SGHKS, CDR2 YYEKEE (reference sequence). CDR3 protein: CASLGTGPKDGYTF. In DNA form, the CDR3 reads TGTGCCAGCCTAGGGACAGGCCCCAAGGATGGCTACACCTTC.

The V and J genes are TRBV3-1 (or the pseudogene TRBV3-2) and TRBJ1-3; no reliable D call. The V end was cut by 1 base, the J end by 4 bases, with 5 bases between. The CDR3 extends over 13 amino acids. CDR1 is LGHDT and CDR2 is YNNKEL in the germline V gene (reference sequence). DNA of the CDR3: TGTGCCAGCAGCCAAGTCCCCGGAAACACCATATATTTT. Its protein product is CASSQVPGNTIYF.

This chain connects TRBV28 to TRBJ1-3; 9 positions match TRBD1. The CDR3 consists of 14 residues. V trimming: 8 bases; J trimming: 5 bases; junction bases outside the gene matches: 7. Germline-derived CDR1 and CDR2 are MDHEN and SYDVKM. CDR3 region: CASLQGALRNTIYF. The CDR3 DNA follows: TGTGCCAGCCTACAGGGGGCGCTAAGAAACACCATATATTTT.

J is TRBJ2-7 and V is TRBV19; TRBD2 is a possible D gene (6 bases). Germline-derived CDR1 and CDR2 are LNHDA and SQIVND (reference sequence). V was cut by 5 bases and J by 2 bases, with 16 bases left in between. This CDR3 contains 15 residues. CDR3 protein: CASSDRPGETYEQYF. In DNA, the CDR3 is TGTGCCAGTAGTGATCGGCCGGGGGAGACCTACGAGCAGTACTTC. The complete variable domain, with remaining parts taken from reference TRBV19 and TRBJ2-7, reads DGGITQSPKYLFRKEGQNVTLSCEQNLNHDAMYWYRQDPGQGLRLIYYSQIVNDFQKGDIAEGYSVSREKKESFPLTVTSAQKNPTAFYLCASSDRPGETYEQYFGPGTRLTVT.

V usage is TRBV7-8 and J usage is TRBJ1-6; D uncertain. Trimming left V 2 bases short and J 0 bases short, with 14 bases between. The germline V gene has CDR1 SGHVS and CDR2 FQNEAQ. The CDR3 has 18 amino acids. The CDR3 coding sequence is TGTGCCAGCAGCTTAAGAGAGGGCCGGAGCTCCTATAATTCACCCCTCCACTTT. This encodes CASSLREGRSSYNSPLHF.

The CDR3 protein is CASSPLGGTASYEQYF. CDR3 in DNA: TGTGCCAGCAGCCCACTCGGCGGGACAGCCTCCTACGAGCAGTACTTC. J is TRBJ2-7 and V is TRBV11-1, with D perhaps TRBD1 (7 bases). The V gene lost 5 bases and the J gene lost 0 bases, with 17 bases spanning the gap. The CDR3 runs to 16 residues. In germline, CDR1 is SGHAT, CDR2 FQDESV (reference sequence). The complete variable domain, with remaining parts taken from reference TRBV11-1 and TRBJ2-7, reads EAEVAQSPRYKITEKSQAVAFWCDPISGHATLYWYRQILGQGPELLVQFQDESVVDDSQLPKDRFSAERLKGVDSTLKIQPAELGDSAMYLCASSPLGGTASYEQYFGPGTRLTVT.

This clone appeared a single time. V gene TRBV27 combines with J gene TRBJ1-2, with 7 bases lining up with TRBD1. The CDR3 loop spans 15 amino acids. Germline V gene data show CDR1 as MNHEY and CDR2 as SMNVEV (reference sequence). With V trimmed by 5 bases and J by 4 bases, 10 bases remained unmatched. The CDR3 reads CASSPRQGTSYGYTF. DNA of the CDR3: TGTGCCAGCAGTCCTCGACAGGGAACAAGCTATGGCTACACCTTC.

This sequence joins TRBV19 and TRBJ2-1, with TRBD1 identical over 8 bases. Per the germline V gene, CDR1 is LNHDA and CDR2 is SQIVND (reference sequence). This CDR3 comprises 17 residues. J gave up 4 bases and V 4 bases, and 12 bases lay outside the gene matches. CDR3 in amino acids: CASSNYRQGAKYNEQFF. CDR3 bases: TGTGCCAGTAGTAATTACCGTCAGGGGGCGAAGTACAATGAGCAGTTCTTC.

The chain carries TRBV7-9 and TRBJ2-3; D call uncertain. The CDR3 runs to 15 residues. With 1 base removed from V and 0 bases from J, the gap between germline ends came to 8 bases. Germline V lookup: CDR1 SEHNR, CDR2 FQNEAQ (reference sequence). CDR3 sequence: CASSLVVSSTDTQYF. The CDR3 nucleotides read TGTGCCAGCAGCTTAGTGGTTTCGAGCACAGATACGCAGTATTTT.

This chain links TRBV5-4 with TRBJ2-1, with D possibly TRBD2 on 6 matching bases. Germline V gene sequence: CDR1 SGHNT, CDR2 YYREEE (reference sequence). V was trimmed by 2 bases and J by 0 bases, leaving 9 bases between them. This CDR3 is built from 15 residues. As DNA, the CDR3 is TGTGCCAGCAGCTTAGACGGGAGCTCCTACAATGAGCAGTTCTTC. Protein: CASSLDGSSYNEQFF.

The table lists this clone with a count of one. The rearrangement joins TRBV28 to TRBJ2-7; D may be TRBD1 (6 bases). The V gene lost 2 bases and the J gene lost 2 bases, with 13 bases spanning the gap. Per the germline V gene, CDR1 is MDHEN and CDR2 is SYDVKM. This CDR3 region has 15 residues. The CDR3 sequence: CASSLTGHYPYEQYF. Here the CDR3 DNA reads TGTGCCAGCAGTTTAACGGGACACTATCCCTACGAGCAGTACTTC.

The chain is built from TRBV5-6 and TRBJ2-3; maybe TRBD1 (6 bases). Germline CDR1 and CDR2: SGHDT and YYEEEE. This CDR3 has 13 residues. Trimming cost V 0 bases and J 7 bases, with 9 bases left between them. CDR3 amino acids: CASSLVRGNTQYF. As DNA, the CDR3 is TGTGCCAGCAGCTTGGTCAGGGGAAATACGCAGTATTTT. Full variable domain (rest looked up from reference TRBV5-6 and TRBJ2-3): DAGVTQSPTHLIKTRGQQVTLRCSPKSGHDTVSWYQQALGQGPQFIFQYYEEEERQRGNFPDRFSGHQFPNYSSELNVNALLLGDSALYLCASSLVRGNTQYFGPGTRLTVL.

The CDR3 reads CASSSLALNTGELFF. For the CDR3, the DNA is TGTGCCAGCAGTTCTCTAGCCTTAAACACCGGGGAGCTGTTTTTT. The chain combines TRBV27 with TRBJ2-2; D perhaps matches TRBD2 (5 bases). This CDR3 has 15 amino acids. Deletions cut 4 bases from V and 2 bases from J, with 11 bases between. CDR1 and CDR2 from the germline V gene are MNHEY and SMNVEV (reference sequence).

The V gene is TRBV6-5, the J gene TRBJ2-7, with D unclear. CDR1 and CDR2 from the germline V gene are MNHEY and SVGAGI. The germline V and J ends were trimmed by 2 bases and 1 base, with 6 bases remaining between them. CDR3 length: 13 residues. CDR3 bases: TGTGCCAGCAGTTACGCGTGGTCCTACGAGCAGTACTTC. Encoded protein: CASSYAWSYEQYF.

J is TRBJ2-7 and V is TRBV3-1 (or the pseudogene TRBV3-2); TRBD1 aligns across 8 bases. V dropped 1 base and J dropped 7; count of bases not matched to a gene: 9. The V gene's germline CDR1 is LGHDT and CDR2 YNNKEL (reference sequence). The CDR3 has 15 residues. The CDR3 region is CASSQGDRSSREQYF. DNA for the CDR3: TGTGCCAGCAGCCAAGGGGACAGGTCCTCTAGGGAGCAGTACTTC.

The chain carries TRBV29-1 and TRBJ1-2; 7 nucleotides agree with TRBD1. J gave up 7 bases and V 7 bases, and 12 bases lay outside the gene matches. Germline V gene sequence: CDR1 SQVTM, CDR2 ANQGSEA. This CDR3 is 13 amino acids long. The CDR3 is CSATEKRQGGYTF. CDR3 nucleotides: TGCAGCGCCACCGAAAAAAGACAGGGTGGCTACACCTTC.

Here the CDR3 reads CATSRVGNSNQPQHF. As DNA, the CDR3 is TGTGCCACCAGCAGAGTAGGGAATAGCAATCAGCCCCAGCATTTT. The gene calls are TRBV15 and TRBJ1-5; the D is unclear. The CDR3 has 15 residues. Germline lookup yields CDR1 LNHNV and CDR2 YYDKDF (reference sequence). V shed 1 base and J shed 0 bases, with 7 bases lying between them.

This clone was found once. The rearrangement links TRBV30 to TRBJ1-1, with a possible D match to TRBD1 (5 bases). This CDR3 has 13 residues. V lost 2 bases, J lost 1 base, and 8 bases lay in between. Per germline, CDR1 GTSNPN and CDR2 SVGIG (reference sequence). The CDR3 region is CAWSSQGNTEAFF. The DNA for the CDR3 is TGTGCCTGGAGTAGCCAGGGGAACACTGAAGCTTTCTTT.

This clone was found a few times. The rearrangement links TRBV7-8 to TRBJ2-2, with D maybe TRBD1 (6 bases). Per germline, CDR1 SGHVS and CDR2 FQNEAQ. This CDR3 region has 16 residues. The germline V and J ends were trimmed by 5 bases and 5 bases, with 18 bases remaining between them. The CDR3 DNA reads TGTGCCAGCAGCCGAGGTCGAGGGGGTCGGACCGGGGAGCTGTTTTTT. Translating it yields CASSRGRGGRTGELFF.

J is TRBJ1-1 and V is TRBV6-4; maybe TRBD1 (5 bases). This CDR3 region has 13 residues. Germline CDR1 is MRHNA and CDR2 is SNTAGT. Trimming left V 4 bases short and J 4 bases short, with 10 bases between. CDR3 sequence reads: CASSGGASTEAFF. In DNA form, the CDR3 reads TGTGCCAGCAGTGGAGGGGCGAGCACTGAAGCTTTCTTT.